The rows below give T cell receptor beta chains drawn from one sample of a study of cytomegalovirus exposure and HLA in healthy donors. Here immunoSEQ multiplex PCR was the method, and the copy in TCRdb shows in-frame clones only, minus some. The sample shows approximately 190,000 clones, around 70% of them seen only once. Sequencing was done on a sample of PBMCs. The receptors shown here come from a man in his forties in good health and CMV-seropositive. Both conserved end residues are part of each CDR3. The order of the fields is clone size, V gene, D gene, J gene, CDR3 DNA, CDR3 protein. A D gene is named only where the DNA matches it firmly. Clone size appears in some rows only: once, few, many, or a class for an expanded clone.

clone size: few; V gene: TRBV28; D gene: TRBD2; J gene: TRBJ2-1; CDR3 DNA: TGTGCCAGCAGTTTGGGAGGGCGCGATGAGCAGTTCTTC; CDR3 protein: CASSLGGRDEQFF
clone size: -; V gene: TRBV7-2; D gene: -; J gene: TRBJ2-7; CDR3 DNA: TGTGCCAGCAGCCCCCGGGGTGGCCCCTACGAGCAGTACTTC; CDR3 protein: CASSPRGGPYEQYF
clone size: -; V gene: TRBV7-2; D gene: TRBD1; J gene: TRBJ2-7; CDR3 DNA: TGTGCCAGCAGCCAGGTGGGACAGAGTGGTAGCTCCTACGAGCAGTACTTC; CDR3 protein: CASSQVGQSGSSYEQYF
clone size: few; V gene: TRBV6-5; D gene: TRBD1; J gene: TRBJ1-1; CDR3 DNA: TGTGCCAGCAGCAGACAGGGGGCGCTTGTCACTGAAGCTTTCTTT; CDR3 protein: CASSRQGALVTEAFF
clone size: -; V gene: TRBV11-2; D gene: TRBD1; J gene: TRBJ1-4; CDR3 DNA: TGTGCCAGCAGCTGGGGGACAGGAGGGGATGAAAAACTGTTTTTT; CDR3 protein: CASSWGTGGDEKLFF
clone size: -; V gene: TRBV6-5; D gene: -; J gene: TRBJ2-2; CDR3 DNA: TGTGCCAGCAGCTACATGGGGGGGCCCGACACCGGGGAGCTGTTTTTT; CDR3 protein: CASSYMGGPDTGELFF
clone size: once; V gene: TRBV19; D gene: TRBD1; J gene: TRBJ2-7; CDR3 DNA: TGTGCCAGTAGGTCGACAGGGAGACCGAACGAGCAGTACTTC; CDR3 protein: CASRSTGRPNEQYF
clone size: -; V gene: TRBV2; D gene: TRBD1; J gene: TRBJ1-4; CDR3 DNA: TGTGCCAGCAGTGACCTGGGACAGACGAATGAAAAACTGTTTTTT; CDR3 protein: CASSDLGQTNEKLFF
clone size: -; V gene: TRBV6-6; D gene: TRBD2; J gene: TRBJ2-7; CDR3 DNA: TGTGCCAGCAGTTATGAAAGCGGGGGGACCTACGAGCAGTACTTC; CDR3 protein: CASSYESGGTYEQYF
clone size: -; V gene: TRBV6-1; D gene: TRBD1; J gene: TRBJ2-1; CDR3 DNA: TGTGCCAGCAGTGGATCTCTAACCGGGACAGGAGACCAGCAGTTCTTC; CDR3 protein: CASSGSLTGTGDQQFF
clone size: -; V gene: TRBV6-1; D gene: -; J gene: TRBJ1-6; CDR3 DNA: TGTGCCAGCGGGCTATTCTATAATTCACCCCTCCACTTT; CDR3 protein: CASGLFYNSPLHF
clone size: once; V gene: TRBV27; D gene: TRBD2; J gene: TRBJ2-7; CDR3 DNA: TGTGCCAGCAGTAGCGCGGGAGGCTCCTACGAGCAGTACTTC; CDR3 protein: CASSSAGGSYEQYF
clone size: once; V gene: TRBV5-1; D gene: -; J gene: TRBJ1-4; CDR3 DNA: TGCGCCAGCAGCATAAACCCAGGGTATAATGAAAAACTGTTTTTT; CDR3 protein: CASSINPGYNEKLFF
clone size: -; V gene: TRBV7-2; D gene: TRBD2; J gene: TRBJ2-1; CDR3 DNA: TGTGCCAGCAGCTTAGCGAGGGCAGGGGGAACTAGCGGGGGGGGCAATGAGCAGTTCTTC; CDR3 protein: CASSLARAGGTSGGGNEQFF
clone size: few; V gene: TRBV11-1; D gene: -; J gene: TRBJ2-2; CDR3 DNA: TGTGCCAGCAGCTTAGGCCAGTCGAACACCGGGGAGCTGTTTTTT; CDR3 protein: CASSLGQSNTGELFF
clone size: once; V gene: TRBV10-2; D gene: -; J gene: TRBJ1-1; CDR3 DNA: TGCGCCAGCAGTGGGCCATTGGGGGGGGCCACTGAAGCTTTCTTT; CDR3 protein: CASSGPLGGATEAFF
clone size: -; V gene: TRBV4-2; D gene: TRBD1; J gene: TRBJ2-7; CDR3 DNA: TGTGCCAGCAGCCCACGACAGGGGGACTACGAGCAGTACTTC; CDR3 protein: CASSPRQGDYEQYF
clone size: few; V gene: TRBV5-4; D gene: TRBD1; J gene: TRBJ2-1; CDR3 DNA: TGTGCCAGCAGCGGGGGGACAGGGGGCTACAATGAGCAGTTCTTC; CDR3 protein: CASSGGTGGYNEQFF
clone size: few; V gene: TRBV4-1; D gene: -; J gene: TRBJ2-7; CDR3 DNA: TGCGCCAGCAGCCAAGTCGCCGCGCCGGGGATTTACGAGCAGTACTTC; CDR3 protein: CASSQVAAPGIYEQYF
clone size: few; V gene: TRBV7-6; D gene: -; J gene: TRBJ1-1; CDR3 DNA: TGTGCCAGCAGCTTGGGCGGGGGAAGGTCCTTGAGTGAAGCTTTCTTT; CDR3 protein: CASSLGGGRSLSEAFF
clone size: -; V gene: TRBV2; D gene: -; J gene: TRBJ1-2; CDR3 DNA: TGTGCCAGCAGTGAAGCGACAGGTTATGGCTACACCTTC; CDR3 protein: CASSEATGYGYTF
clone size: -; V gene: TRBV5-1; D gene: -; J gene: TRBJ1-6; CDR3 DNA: TGCGCCAGCAGCCCGACACCGAGAGCCCACGATTCACCCCTCCACTTT; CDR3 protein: CASSPTPRAHDSPLHF
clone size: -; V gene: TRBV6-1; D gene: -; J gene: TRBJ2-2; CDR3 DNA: TGTGCCAGCAGCGCCGTGGAGGTGAACACCGGGGAGCTGTTTTTT; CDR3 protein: CASSAVEVNTGELFF
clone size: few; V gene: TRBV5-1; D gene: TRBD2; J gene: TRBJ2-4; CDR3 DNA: TGCGCCAGCAGCTCGGGGGGAATAGACAAAAACATTCAGTACTTC; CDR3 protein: CASSSGGIDKNIQYF
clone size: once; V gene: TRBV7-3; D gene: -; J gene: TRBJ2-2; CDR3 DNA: TGTGCCAGCAGCTTAAGGGGGCAGGGGATCGGGGAGCTGTTTTTT; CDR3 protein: CASSLRGQGIGELFF
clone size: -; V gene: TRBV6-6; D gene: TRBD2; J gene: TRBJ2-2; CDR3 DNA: TGTGCCACCAAAAGCCGGGGGGCCGGGGAGCTGTTTTTT; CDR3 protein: CATKSRGAGELFF
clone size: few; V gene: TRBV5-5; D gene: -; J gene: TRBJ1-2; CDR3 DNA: TGTGCCAGCAGCTTGGAACAGAGACGTAACTATGGCTACACCTTC; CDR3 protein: CASSLEQRRNYGYTF
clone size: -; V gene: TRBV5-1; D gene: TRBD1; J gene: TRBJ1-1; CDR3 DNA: TGCGCCAGCAGCTCGACAGGGGTAGGAATGAACACTGAAGCTTTCTTT; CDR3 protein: CASSSTGVGMNTEAFF
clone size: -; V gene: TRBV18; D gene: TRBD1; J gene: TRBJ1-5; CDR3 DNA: TGTGCCAGCTCACCAGGGGACAGGGAGGCGCAGCCCCAGCATTTT; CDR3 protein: CASSPGDREAQPQHF
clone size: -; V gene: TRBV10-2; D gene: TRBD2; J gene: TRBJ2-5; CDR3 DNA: TGCGCCAGCAGCCCCAGCGGGGGGTACCAAGAGACCCAGTACTTC; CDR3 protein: CASSPSGGYQETQYF
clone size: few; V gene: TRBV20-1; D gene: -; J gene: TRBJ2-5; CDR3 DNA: TGCAGTGCTAGTGGGGGGGAGACCCAGTACTTC; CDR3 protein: CSASGGETQYF
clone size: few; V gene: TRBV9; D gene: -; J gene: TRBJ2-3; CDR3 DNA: TGTGCCAGCAGCCTCTTCGGGACTCCCGGCACAGATACGCAGTATTTT; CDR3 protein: CASSLFGTPGTDTQYF
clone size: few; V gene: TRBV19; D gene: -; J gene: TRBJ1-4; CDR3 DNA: TGTGCCAGTAGCCTTGACTCCACCTTGACAACTAATGAAAAACTGTTTTTT; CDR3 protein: CASSLDSTLTTNEKLFF
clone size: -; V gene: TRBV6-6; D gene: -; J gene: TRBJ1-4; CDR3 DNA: TGTGCCAGCAGTACCCAATCAACAGGGTTGCTTGAAAAACTGTTTTTT; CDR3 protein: CASSTQSTGLLEKLFF
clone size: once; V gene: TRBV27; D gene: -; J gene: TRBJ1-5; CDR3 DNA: TGTGCCAGCAGTTATGTAGGGGCTAGTGATCAGCCCCAGCATTTT; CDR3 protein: CASSYVGASDQPQHF
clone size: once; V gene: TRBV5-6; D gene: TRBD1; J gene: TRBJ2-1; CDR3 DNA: TGTGCCAGCAGCCAGGGGACAGGGTACGAATATGAGCAGTTCTTC; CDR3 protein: CASSQGTGYEYEQFF
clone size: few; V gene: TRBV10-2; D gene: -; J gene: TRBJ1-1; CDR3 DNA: TGCGCCAGCAGGAGCCAATCGGACATCGCGATTGAAGCTTTCTTT; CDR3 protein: CASRSQSDIAIEAFF
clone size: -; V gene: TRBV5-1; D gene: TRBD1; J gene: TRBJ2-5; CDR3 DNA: TGCGCCAGCAGCTTGAACAGGGGCCAAGAGACCCAGTACTTC; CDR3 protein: CASSLNRGQETQYF
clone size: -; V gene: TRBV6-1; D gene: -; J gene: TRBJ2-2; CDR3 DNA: TGTGCCAGCAGTGCGCACGGTGCGAACACCGGGGAGCTGTTTTTT; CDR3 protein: CASSAHGANTGELFF
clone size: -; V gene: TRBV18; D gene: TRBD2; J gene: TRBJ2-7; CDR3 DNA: TGTGCCAGCTCCCGGGGACTAGAGGGCAACTTGTACGAGCAGTACTTC; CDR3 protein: CASSRGLEGNLYEQYF
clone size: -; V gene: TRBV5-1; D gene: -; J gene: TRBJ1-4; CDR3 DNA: TGCGCCAGCAGCCCTCACAGGCGTTTGGATGAAAAACTGTTTTTT; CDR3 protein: CASSPHRRLDEKLFF
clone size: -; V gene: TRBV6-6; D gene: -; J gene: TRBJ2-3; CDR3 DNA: TGTGCCAGCAGTTATCGAGGGGGAGAGGCAGATACGCAGTATTTT; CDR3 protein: CASSYRGGEADTQYF
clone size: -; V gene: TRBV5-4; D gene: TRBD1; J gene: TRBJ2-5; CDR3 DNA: TGTGCCAGCAGGGGGACAGGTCAAGAGACCCAGTACTTC; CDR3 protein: CASRGTGQETQYF
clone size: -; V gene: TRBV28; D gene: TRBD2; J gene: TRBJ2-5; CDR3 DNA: TGTGCCAGCAGCAAAAGTCTTAGCGGGGGGCGACAAGAGACCCAGTACTTC; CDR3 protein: CASSKSLSGGRQETQYF